Listed below are T cell receptor beta chains from one sample, sequenced in a study of shared clonotypes between healthy human individuals. Some clones are missing from TCRdb's copy, which holds only in-frame ones; the method was immunoSEQ multiplex PCR. The data show 100,000 to 120,000 clones, 68% seen once. Input material: memory CD8+ T cells sorted from blood. Source of these receptors: a woman aged 30 to 39 in good health. Each CDR3 is given with its conserved first and last residue. Each record gives: J gene, V gene, clone size, D gene, CDR3 DNA, CDR3 protein. A D gene is named only where the DNA matches it firmly. Size tells how often a clone was seen (once, few, many) or the class of an expanded clone, and some rows leave it out.

TRBJ2-7,TRBV2,once,-,TGTGCCAGCAGTGGGTCGAGGCGAAAGAGCTCCTACGAGCAGTACTTC,CASSGSRRKSSYEQYF
TRBJ2-5,TRBV9,once,-,TGTGCCAGCAGCGTAGCTGTGGGGATATGGGAGACCCAGTACTTC,CASSVAVGIWETQYF
TRBJ2-1,TRBV6-6,-,TRBD2,TGTGCCAGCAGCCCCGGGACTAGCGAAACAAATGAGCAGTTCTTC,CASSPGTSETNEQFF
TRBJ2-6,TRBV4-2,once,-,TGTGCCAGCAGCCAAGAATCCGGATCTGGGGCCAACGTCCTGACTTTC,CASSQESGSGANVLTF
TRBJ2-3,TRBV19,-,-,TGTGCCAGTAGTATAGATAGACAGTCAACTAGCACAGATACGCAGTATTTT,CASSIDRQSTSTDTQYF
TRBJ1-1,TRBV7-2,-,-,TGTGCCAGCAGCTCCAGTATCCTCTCGAACACTGAAGCTTTCTTT,CASSSSILSNTEAFF
TRBJ1-1,TRBV2,-,-,TGTGCCAGCATTGAGGAGGGAGTGGTGGTGAACACTGAAGCTTTCTTT,CASIEEGVVVNTEAFF
TRBJ2-7,TRBV13,-,-,TGTGCCAGCAGGAAGGGGCCAACCTACGAGCAGTACTTC,CASRKGPTYEQYF
TRBJ1-2,TRBV6-5,few,-,TGTGCCAGCAGTTTGGGACCGAAATATGGCTACACCTTC,CASSLGPKYGYTF
TRBJ1-1,TRBV7-4,medium-sized,-,TGTGCCAGCAGCGCCTCGACAGAGAACACTGAAGCTTTCTTT,CASSASTENTEAFF
TRBJ2-1,TRBV4-1,-,TRBD2,TGCGCCAGCAGCCAAGTGGGGATATTACTAGCGGGAGGGCTATACAATGAGCAGTTCTTC,CASSQVGILLAGGLYNEQFF
TRBJ2-5,TRBV4-1,-,-,TGCGCCAGCAGCCCCCGGGTAGAGGAGACCCAGTACTTC,CASSPRVEETQYF
TRBJ2-7,TRBV5-8,-,-,TGTGCCAGCAGCTGGGCCTACAGGGAATCAGACGAGCAGTACTTC,CASSWAYRESDEQYF
TRBJ1-3,TRBV28,once,-,TGTGCCAGCAGGTGCAGGGCCCATTTTGGAAACACCATATATTTT,CASRCRAHFGNTIYF
TRBJ2-1,TRBV21-1,-,-,TGTGCCAGCAGCAAAGAGGGTAGACCCGGCAATGAGCAGTTCTTC,CASSKEGRPGNEQFF
TRBJ1-2,TRBV11-1,-,TRBD1,TGTGCCAGCAGCTTAGAAGGACAGGGGGCTGGCTACACCTTC,CASSLEGQGAGYTF
TRBJ1-1,TRBV5-8,-,TRBD1,TGTGCCAGCAGCAACCGACAGGGTATCACTGAAGCTTTCTTT,CASSNRQGITEAFF